This passage covers 26 T cell receptor beta chains from one sample sequenced in a study of T cell repertoires in cytomegalovirus infection. No antigen has been assigned to these receptors. TCRdb redid the calling of the reads with MiXCR, one entry per CDR3 protein. The table lists hundreds of thousands of distinct CDR3 sequences, about 42% of them singletons, with 40% to 50% in the top ten. Specimen: cultured PBMCs, collected from culture after CMV antigen stimulation. The source is a human donor in good health (CMV status not recorded). Some clones in this sample may be carry-over from other donors' samples.

Of note for this clonotype: One end of the junction does not line up with germline, which may come from a read error. The genes are TRBV20-1 and TRBJ2-7, with 13 bases aligning to TRBD2. The germline gives CDR1 DFQATT, CDR2 SNEGSKA (reference sequence). The CDR3 contains 12 residues. For the CDR3, the DNA is TGCAGTGCTAGAGAGGGAACTAGCGGGGGGGTTTTC. Amino acid sequence: CSAREGTSGGVF.

This clonotype turned up a few times. The chain combines TRBV3-1 with TRBJ1-2, with D possibly TRBD1 on 5 matching bases. This CDR3 region has 15 residues. Germline V CDR1 and CDR2: LGHDT, YNNKEL (reference sequence). Trimming took 4 bases from V and 2 from J, leaving 14 bases between them. The chain's CDR3 is CASSLKPGTNYGYTF. The CDR3 coding sequence is TGTGCCAGCAGCCTAAAGCCAGGGACCAACTATGGCTACACCTTC.

V is TRBV4-1 and J is TRBJ1-5; no reliable D call. Germline CDR1 reads MGHRA; CDR2 reads YSYEKL. There are 15 residues in the CDR3. V lost 4 bases and J 7 bases, leaving 17 bases between the germline ends. CDR3 in DNA: TGCGCCAGCAGCCGCTCAACGGGCCCCAGGCAGCCCCAGCATTTT. It specifies CASSRSTGPRQPQHF.

The chain has TRBV9 and TRBJ2-1; 7 positions match TRBD2. The germline V gene encodes CDR1 SGDLS and CDR2 YYNGEE. CDR3 length: 14 residues. The junction had 7 bases not matched to a gene; V was cut back by 0 bases and J by 10 bases. CDR3 coding DNA: TGTGCCAGCAGCGTAGAAGGGAGGGTTCAGGAGCAGTTCTTC. It translates to CASSVEGRVQEQFF.

This clonotype was seen a few times. A read error may account for a junction end that differs from germline. The J gene is TRBJ2-2, the V gene TRBV7-2; weak D call: TRBD2 (6 bases). CDR1 is SGHTA and CDR2 is FQGNSA in the germline V gene. The CDR3 has 13 amino acids. The CDR3 DNA reads as TGTGCCAGCAGCTTTCTGGGGATCGGGGGGCTGTTTTTT. Amino acid sequence: CASSFLGIGGLFF.

The gene calls are TRBV6-1 and TRBJ2-2, with D uncertain. Germline-derived CDR1 and CDR2 are MNHNS and SASEGT. CDR3 length: 15 amino acids. V was clipped by 4 bases and J by 3 bases, with 12 bases between them. As DNA, the CDR3 is TGTGCCAGCAGTGCTCCCCTTCGGGACACCGGGGAGCTGTTTTTT. Translated: CASSAPLRDTGELFF.

The chain recombines TRBV12-3 or TRBV12-4 with TRBJ2-1; D gene unclear. This CDR3 has 14 amino acids. V gave up 5 bases and J gave up 3 bases, with 11 bases separating them. CDR3 sequence (DNA): TGTGCCAGCAGTGTACTGGGCAACTACAATGAGCAGTTCTTC. Encoded protein: CASSVLGNYNEQFF.

Many counts were recorded for this clonotype. This chain connects TRBV7-2 to TRBJ2-2, with D possibly being TRBD1 or TRBD2 (5 bases each). The V gene lost 4 bases and the J gene lost 4 bases, with 13 bases spanning the gap. Germline-derived CDR1 and CDR2 are SGHTA and FQGNSA. The CDR3 has 15 amino acids. CDR3 in amino acids: CASSSGPAATGELFF. CDR3 coding DNA: TGTGCCAGCAGCTCGGGGCCAGCGGCCACCGGGGAGCTGTTTTTT.

The chain couples TRBV6-6 to TRBJ1-1; D not resolved. V lost 0 bases to trimming and J lost 11 bases, with 16 bases between them. Germline assignment: CDR1 MNHNY and CDR2 SVGAGI (reference sequence). The CDR3 totals 14 residues. The CDR3 sequence: CASSYSPGTSAAFF. The CDR3 bases are TGTGCCAGCAGTTACTCCCCGGGAACGTCGGCGGCTTTCTTT.

This chain joins TRBV5-5 and TRBJ2-7, with 8 bases lining up with TRBD1. J gave up 2 bases and V 2 bases, and 9 bases lay outside the gene matches. Germline loops: CDR1 SGHKS, CDR2 YYEKEE (reference sequence). The CDR3 loop spans 16 amino acids. The CDR3 DNA follows: TGTGCCAGCAGCTTTGAACAGGGGGGCAATGCCTACGAGCAGTACTTC. Residues: CASSFEQGGNAYEQYF.

The rearrangement uses TRBV6-1 and TRBJ2-2, with 12 bases identical to TRBD2. The germline CDR1 and CDR2 sequences are MNHNS and SASEGT. There are 17 residues in the CDR3. Losses at the gene ends were 7 bases for V and 5 bases for J; bases not matched to a gene: 11. As DNA, the CDR3 is TGTGCCAGCACCCCTCCCCGACTAGCGGGGGAGACCGGGGAGCTGTTTTTT. This sequence encodes CASTPPRLAGETGELFF.

The chain joins TRBV15 to TRBJ2-7, with TRBD1 as a possible D gene (5 bases). V dropped 0 bases and J dropped 4 bases, with 10 bases sitting between them. CDR3 size: 14 residues. Germline V CDR1 and CDR2: LNHNV, YYDKDF (reference sequence). This CDR3 is CATSRDRVSYEQYF. The CDR3 DNA sequence: TGTGCCACCAGCAGAGACAGGGTCTCGTACGAGCAGTACTTC. The entire variable domain, with the rest obtained from reference TRBV15 and TRBJ2-7, is as follows: DAMVIQNPRYQVTQFGKPVTLSCSQTLNHNVMYWYQQKSSQAPKLLFHYYDKDFNNEADTPDNFQSRRPNTSFCFLDIRSPGLGDTAMYLCATSRDRVSYEQYFGPGTRLTVT.

On this clonotype itself: Compared with germline, one end of the junction differs, possibly owing to a read error. J is TRBJ2-3 and V is TRBV6-6, with TRBD1 as a possible D gene (6 bases). CDR1 is MNHNY, CDR2 SVGAGI, per germline (reference sequence). The CDR3 loop spans 16 amino acids. The CDR3 is CASSQGRSSDTATQYF. The CDR3 DNA reads as TGTGCCAGCAGCCAGGGGCGGAGCTCTGACACAGCTACGCAGTATTTT.

This rearrangement joins TRBV4-1 to TRBJ2-1, with D maybe TRBD2 (6 bases). Trimming removed 3 bases at V and 3 bases at J, with 12 bases between. Germline V gene lookup returns CDR1 MGHRA and CDR2 YSYEKL. This CDR3 is 15 amino acids long. This CDR3 is CASSQEGNDYNEQFF. CDR3 nucleotide sequence: TGCGCCAGCAGCCAGGAGGGGAACGACTACAATGAGCAGTTCTTC.

This clonotype was picked up a small number of times. The rearrangement links TRBV6-6 to TRBJ2-3, with 13 bases aligning to TRBD2. The length of the CDR3 is 19 residues. The V gene's germline CDR1 is MNHNY and CDR2 SVGAGI (reference sequence). V gave up 3 bases and J gave up 1 base; unmatched junction bases: 10. CDR3 loop: CASSYLTSGGSRGTDTQYF. As DNA, the CDR3 is TGTGCCAGCAGTTATCTGACTAGCGGGGGGAGTCGGGGCACAGATACGCAGTATTTT.

This clonotype was counted at least ten times. This chain links TRBV7-6 with TRBJ2-7; D is perhaps TRBD1 (5 bases). Germline CDR1 SGHVS, CDR2 FNYEAQ. CDR3 length equals 12 residues. Deletions cut 5 bases from V and 5 bases from J, with 10 bases between. Here the CDR3 DNA reads TGTGCCAGCAGCCAGGGCCGCCACGAGCAGTACTTC. Translating it yields CASSQGRHEQYF.

In its sample, this clonotype was seen a few times. V and J are TRBV7-2 and TRBJ2-7; TRBD2 matches at 12 bases. This CDR3 spans 17 amino acids. The V gene's germline CDR1 is SGHTA and CDR2 FQGNSA. V dropped 5 bases and J dropped 1; count of bases not matched to a gene: 9. This CDR3 reads CASSVTSGGPRSYEQYF. For the CDR3, the DNA is TGTGCCAGCAGCGTGACTAGCGGGGGCCCCCGGTCCTACGAGCAGTACTTC. Using reference TRBV7-2 and TRBJ2-7 for the parts outside the CDR3, the full variable domain is GAGVSQSPSNKVTEKGKDVELRCDPISGHTALYWYRQSLGQGLEFLIYFQGNSAPDKSGLPSDRFSAERTGGSVSTLTIQRTQQEDSAVYLCASSVTSGGPRSYEQYFGPGTRLTVT.

This clonotype was counted between two and nine times. The chain links TRBV7-2 to TRBJ2-7, with 11 positions matching TRBD2. Germline-derived CDR1 and CDR2 are SGHTA and FQGNSA. CDR3 length: 16 amino acids. Trimming at V came to 2 bases and at J to 2 bases, leaving 5 bases not matched to a gene. Here the CDR3 reads CASSLKLAGGTYEQYF. DNA for the CDR3: TGTGCCAGCAGCTTAAAGCTAGCGGGAGGTACCTACGAGCAGTACTTC. Complete variable domain (other parts from reference TRBV7-2 and TRBJ2-7): GAGVSQSPSNKVTEKGKDVELRCDPISGHTALYWYRQSLGQGLEFLIYFQGNSAPDKSGLPSDRFSAERTGGSVSTLTIQRTQQEDSAVYLCASSLKLAGGTYEQYFGPGTRLTVT.

The chain carries TRBV6-6 and TRBJ1-2; TRBD1 is a possible D gene (5 bases). Per germline, CDR1 MNHNY and CDR2 SVGAGI (reference sequence). The V end was cut by 0 bases, the J end by 6 bases, with 14 bases between. The CDR3 has 15 residues. This chain's CDR3 is CASSYSREGWHGYTF. CDR3 nucleotides: TGTGCCAGCAGTTACTCCAGGGAGGGGTGGCATGGCTACACCTTC.

This clonotype has at least ten counts. V and J are TRBV7-2 and TRBJ2-5; D is uncertain. From germline, CDR1 is SGHTA and CDR2 FQGNSA. This CDR3 is built from 13 residues. V was cut by 1 base and J by 5 bases, with 8 bases left in between. In nucleotides, the CDR3 is TGTGCCAGCAGCTTAGGCCCTTGGGAGACCCAGTACTTC. Residues: CASSLGPWETQYF.

V and J are TRBV7-4 and TRBJ2-1; 10 bases line up with TRBD2. Germline values: CDR1 SGHVT, CDR2 SQSDAQ. V lost 6 bases, J lost 1 base, and 6 bases stayed unmatched. The length of the CDR3 is 16 residues. The DNA of the CDR3 is TGTGCCAGCAGGCCGGGTAGCGGGGGGTCCTACAATGAGCAGTTCTTC. This encodes CASRPGSGGSYNEQFF.

The chain carries TRBV12-3 or TRBV12-4 and TRBJ1-4; maybe TRBD1 (6 bases). The CDR3 extends over 15 amino acids. V lost 5 bases to trimming and J lost 5 bases, with 15 bases between them. As DNA, the CDR3 is TGTGCCAGCAGTACTACAGGGCCACTGAATGAAAAACTGTTTTTT. Encoded protein: CASSTTGPLNEKLFF.

V and J are TRBV6-2 or TRBV6-3 and TRBJ2-3; unclear D gene. V lost 3 bases and J lost 6, with 10 bases in between. The CDR3 runs 13 residues. Germline V CDR1 and CDR2: MNHEY, SVGEGT. The CDR3 nucleotides read TGTGCCAGCAGTTATATTGGACCCGATACGCAGTATTTT. Protein product: CASSYIGPDTQYF.

The V call is TRBV2, the J call TRBJ2-3, with 11 bases aligning to TRBD2. The J segment lost 11 bases and the V segment lost 0 bases, leaving 10 bases of the junction unmatched. The CDR3 runs to 16 residues. Germline-derived CDR1 and CDR2 are SNHLY and FYNNEI. This chain's CDR3 is CASSEAFSSGGSRQYF. DNA for the CDR3: TGTGCCAGCAGTGAAGCTTTTTCTAGCGGGGGGTCTAGGCAGTATTTT.

This chain connects TRBV7-6 to TRBJ2-3; 10 nucleotides line up with TRBD2. Germline assignment: CDR1 SGHVS and CDR2 FNYEAQ. V dropped 1 base and J dropped 2; count of bases not matched to a gene: 6. CDR3 length equals 17 residues. CDR3 nucleotide sequence: TGTGCCAGCAGCTTAGGCCGGACTAGCGGATCCACAGATACGCAGTATTTT. Protein sequence: CASSLGRTSGSTDTQYF.

V gene TRBV5-1 combines with J gene TRBJ2-7; a weak D match, TRBD1 (5 bases). V was trimmed by 1 base and J by 2 bases, leaving 7 bases between them. Per germline, CDR1 SGHRS and CDR2 YFSETQ. This CDR3 has 13 residues. CDR3 protein: CASSLSRAYEQYF. The CDR3 coding sequence is TGCGCCAGCAGCTTGAGCAGGGCCTACGAGCAGTACTTC.